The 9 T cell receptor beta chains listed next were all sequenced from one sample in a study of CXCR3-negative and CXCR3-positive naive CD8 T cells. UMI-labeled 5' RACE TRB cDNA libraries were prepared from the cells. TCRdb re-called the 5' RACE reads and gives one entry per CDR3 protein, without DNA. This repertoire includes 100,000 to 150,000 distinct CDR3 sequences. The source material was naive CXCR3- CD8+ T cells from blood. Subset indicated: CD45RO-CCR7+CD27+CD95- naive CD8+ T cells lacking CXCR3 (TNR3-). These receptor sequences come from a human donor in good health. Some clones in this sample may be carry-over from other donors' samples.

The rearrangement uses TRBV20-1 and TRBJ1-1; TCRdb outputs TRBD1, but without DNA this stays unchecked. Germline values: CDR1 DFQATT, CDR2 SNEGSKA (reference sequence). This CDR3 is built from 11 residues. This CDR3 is CSARGPGEAFF.

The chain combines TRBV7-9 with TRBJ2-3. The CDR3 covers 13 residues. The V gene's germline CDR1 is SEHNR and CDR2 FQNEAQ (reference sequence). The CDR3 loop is CASSFKFTDTQYF.

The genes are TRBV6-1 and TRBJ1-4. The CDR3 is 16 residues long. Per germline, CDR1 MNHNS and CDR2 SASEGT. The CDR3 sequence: CASSENSPKANEKLFF.

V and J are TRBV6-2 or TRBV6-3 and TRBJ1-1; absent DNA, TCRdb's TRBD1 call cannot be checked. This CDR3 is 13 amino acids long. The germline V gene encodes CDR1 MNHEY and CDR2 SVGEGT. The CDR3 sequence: CASSYQGRTEAFF.

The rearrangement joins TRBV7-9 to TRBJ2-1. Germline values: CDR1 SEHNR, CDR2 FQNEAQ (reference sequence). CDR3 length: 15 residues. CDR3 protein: CASSSGFGSHNEQFF.

The CDR3 protein is CASSLQDEPQHF. The chain is built from TRBV7-9 and TRBJ1-5. Germline CDR1 SEHNR, CDR2 FQNEAQ (reference sequence). There are 12 residues in the CDR3.

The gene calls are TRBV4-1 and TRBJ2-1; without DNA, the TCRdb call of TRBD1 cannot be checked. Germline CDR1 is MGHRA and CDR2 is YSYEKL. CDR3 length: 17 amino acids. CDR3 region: CASSQASPRASNNEQFF.

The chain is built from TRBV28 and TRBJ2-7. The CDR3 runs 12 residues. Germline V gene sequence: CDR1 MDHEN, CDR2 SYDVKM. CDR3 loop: CASSPTEYEQYF. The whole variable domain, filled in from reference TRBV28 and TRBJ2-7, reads DVKVTQSSRYLVKRTGEKVFLECVQDMDHENMFWYRQDPGLGLRLIYFSYDVKMKEKGDIPEGYSVSREKKERFSLILESASTNQTSMYLCASSPTEYEQYFGPGTRLTVT.

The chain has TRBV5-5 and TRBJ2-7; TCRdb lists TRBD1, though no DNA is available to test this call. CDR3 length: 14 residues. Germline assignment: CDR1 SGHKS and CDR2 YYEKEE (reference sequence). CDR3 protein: CASSLGGQGYEQYF.